The source of this T cell receptor (beta chain) is a study of cytomegalovirus exposure and HLA in healthy donors (dated by TCRdb to 2016 to 2017). As for the study more broadly: An earlier analysis of 587 of the donors reported 276 Gb of sequence data and 117 million unique TCR beta sequences obtained from roughly 170 million T cells. Around 320 gigabases of sequencing data and tens of millions of unique TCR sequences were included in an early release covering several hundred HLA-typed donors. Among the roughly 430 genotyped donors, around 81% belonged to the genetic ancestry cluster associated with self-reported Caucasian donors. The study was designed to test whether signatures of past pathogen exposure could be identified by cataloging public T cell receptors. Using immunosequencing, the study profiled T cell repertoires from 640 or so subjects and related those repertoires to cytomegalovirus serostatus. A separate validation cohort of over a hundred different subjects was used in addition to the approximately 640-subject first cohort. The study combined high-throughput TCR immunosequencing, statistical association of individual TCRs with disease status, and machine learning to predict cytomegalovirus infection status. To study patterns of TCR occurrence, a later analysis re-analyzed previously published TCR beta repertoires from 500 to 850 donors and added high-resolution HLA genotyping. The later analysis used no new phenotypic data to find candidate immune exposures, relying instead on TCR beta sequences and their occurrence across donors. An earlier analysis of 500 to 650 of the donors applied high-throughput TCR beta sequencing to assess whether each TCR beta V gene segment acted as functional or pseudogenic. Donor age, sex, ethnicity and CMV serostatus were compiled alongside the repertoire data. A later genetic analysis used genome-wide SNP genotypes for 398 of the 666 donors, treating that subset as a discovery cohort. Every discovery cohort repertoire had been produced on one sequencing platform. HLA typing covered class I and class II loci at four-digit resolution. The number of typed donors differed by locus: 629-630 for A, B, C, DRB1 and DQB1; some 500 for DQA1; 600 to 610 for DPA1; and 400 to 480 for DPB1. Because of strong linkage in the cohort, roughly five DR-DQ haplotypes were treated as single units for association and clustering. Among under 450 genotyped donors of the cohort, an average of around 240,000 unique TCR beta nucleotide sequences were sequenced per donor, roughly 18% of them non-productive.

The cohort comprised 550 to 700 healthy bone marrow donors. Cohort members were all nominally healthy when sampled, although unrecorded immune exposures were likely present. The donor tested CMV seronegative and was one of the 352 seronegative cohort members. A peripheral blood sample was collected from each donor, and TCR beta sequencing was performed on peripheral blood mononuclear cells. Genomic DNA extraction from the blood cell samples was performed with the Qiagen DNeasy Blood Extraction Kit. To note about this clone: The antigen it binds to is not known. Qualities for individual bases were not recorded, and no much larger clone is one base off.

Libraries were constructed by the immunoSEQ multiplex PCR assay. A mixture of 60 forward primers for TCR Vbeta segments and 13 reverse primers for TCR Jbeta segments was used in the multiplex PCR. Amplification of the CDR3 region of rearranged TCR beta genes was performed with a multiplex PCR assay on genomic DNA. On the Illumina HiSeq System, the amplified TCR beta libraries were sequenced as 87-base-pair reads. As for the authors' bioinformatics: Across the 700 or so repertoires, a later analysis counted 80 million or so unique TCR beta chains, roughly 11 million of which were shared by at least two donors. To remove PCR and sequencing errors, raw reads were error-corrected and collapsed into unique sequences using a nearest-neighbor algorithm that merged closely related sequences. Alignment of CDR3 sequences to IMGT reference sequences was used to assign V, D and J gene segments. For a sequence to be retained, at least a six-nucleotide match to both a V gene segment and a J gene segment was required. A rearrangement counted as productive if the CDR3 had no stop codons and remained in frame with V and J, and every other rearrangement counted as non-productive. Following IMGT convention, CDR3 was defined as the stretch from the second conserved V-encoded cysteine up to the conserved J-encoded phenylalanine. The earlier analysis of roughly 590 of the donors excluded sequences that lacked an unambiguous match to a single V gene segment. In an earlier analysis of several hundred of the donors, V segments were called functional above 56.7% productive rearrangements and were called segregating when the between-donor standard deviation exceeded 5%. A statistical classification framework was built to diagnose cytomegalovirus status from the catalog of TCR beta chain sequences. In a later analysis, TCR nucleotide sequences were compared against IMGT/GENE-DB human TR gene sequences so that V and J genes could be assigned. Using the TCRdist pipeline, a later analysis assigned CDR3 sequences along with most-parsimonious VDJ recombination scenarios. In a later analysis, every TCR beta chain was defined by the combination of its CDR3 amino acid sequence and its V-gene family, and reads without a unique V-gene family were dropped. As a way to deal with suspected cross-contamination and a sequencing artifact, a later analysis dropped 450 to 600 nucleotide sequences that were highly shared and had low generation probability. For each public chain, a later analysis derived a clonal expansion index from normalized ranks of inferred template counts within each repertoire. In a later analysis, generation probabilities were computed using a VDJ recombination model fitted to out-of-frame rearrangements, and the results were checked against IGoR. A later analysis scored TCR-TCR, TCR-HLA and TCR-CMV co-occurrence with hypergeometric tests, applying a repertoire-size bias correction to TCR pairs. To estimate false discovery rates, a later analysis permuted the HLA or CMV assignments 20 times. A later analysis grouped co-occurring TCRs with DBSCAN, adding TCRdist sequence similarity when clustering within HLA-allele-positive subsets. Repertoires with fewer than 30,000 or more than 120,000 public chains, plus five repertoires with anomalous nucleotide sharing, were excluded from co-occurrence clustering. The table was pulled from immuneACCESS by TCRdb, which kept in-frame rearrangements only. Such tables lose some clones; where checked, under half of the loss comes from unresolved V genes, and the rest has no known cause. That table gives V, J and clone size, and the DNA gave D and trimming. In this sample the table shows under 200,000 clones, about 81% of which occur a single time. The ten largest account for approximately 2% of the sample.

What the work shows at the level of the full study, not this receptor alone: In a later genetic analysis, fewer N-insertions in productive TCRs were reported among donors in an Asian-associated ancestry cluster than the roughly 700-donor mean. Some IMGT-functional V segments, including TRBV6-2 and TRBV6-3, could not be distinguished by the 87-base-pair reads and were therefore excluded. A further reported finding was that TCR beta sequences accurately predicted the HLA-A and HLA-B alleles for most subjects in the first cohort. The cohort was sequenced for TCR beta chains only, and without alpha or paired-chain data the features that could be detected were limited. According to the authors, the approach could potentially be generalized to other disease states and immunological phenotypes. Linkage disequilibrium might explain the correlated functional status among segregating V segments, but an unknown experimental factor could not be ruled out. In vitro tests confirmed that a few of the cytomegalovirus-associated TCR beta chains recognize cytomegalovirus antigens. A later analysis found that TCR association rates varied across HLA loci, with DRB1 alleles showing the most associated TCRs and HLA-C alleles the fewest. A cluster of highly shared sequence variants was judged likely to represent a technical artifact of the sequencing pipeline. Presence/absence analyses assumed roughly uniform sequencing depth across donors, an assumption that may not hold. An earlier analysis of 450 to 750 of the donors showed that most TCR beta V segments appeared in productive rearrangements either about 87% or about 30% of the time, which broadly matched IMGT annotations. The classifier was reported to diagnose cytomegalovirus status with high specificity and sensitivity in both the original and validation cohorts. In a later analysis, several top co-occurrence clusters were reported to appear linked to parvovirus B19, influenza, CMV and Epstein-Barr virus. Specific HLA alleles were associated with over 15,000 TCR beta sequences at a false discovery rate of 0.05 in a later analysis. Most CMV-associated TCR beta chains appeared to be HLA-restricted in a later analysis, and the HLA associations seemed to be driven largely by CMV exposure. While some public TCRs were present in many individuals, most TCR sequences turned up only very rarely across donors. HLA typing was unavailable for some donors at each locus, so association tests used only the typed subset. The only immune exposure information available for the cohort was CMV serostatus. When HLA alleles, especially DR and DQ, strongly co-occurred, attributing TCR associations to individual alleles was difficult. In a later analysis, HLA-associated TCR beta chains were found to be more clonally expanded and to have lower generation probabilities than equally common non-associated chains. A later genetic analysis associated a missense DCLRE1C variant with V-gene and J-gene trimming of TCR beta chains, and an independent cohort replicated the association. The study listed 150 to 200 TCR beta chains as associated with cytomegalovirus. Around 16 rarely observed V segments, including chromosome 9 orphons, were excluded from the earlier analysis of several hundred of the donors because counts were too low.

The CDR3 sequence holds 13 residues, the cysteine and phenylalanine included. Just the 39-base CDR3 DNA is kept, in frame starting at base 1. The V and J ends are trimmed by 3 bases and 4 bases, leaving 11 bases between them. Based on the germline V gene, the CDR1 and CDR2 sequences are SGDLS and YYNGEE. The chain joins TRBV9 to TRBJ2-7, with TRBD2 perhaps the D gene, on 5 matching bases. The sample consisted of PBMCs. The receptor was derived from a woman aged 18 to 35 in good health and CMV-seronegative. The nucleotide sequence reads as follows: TGTGCCAGCAGCGGAGGGAGCCAATACGAGCAGTACTTC. Its protein is CASSGGSQYEQYF.